The clone carrying this T cell receptor beta chain appeared once. The antigen is unknown. These data belong to a study of identical twins. Template switching added a universal primer site, and cDNA bore unique molecular identifiers. TCRdb used MiXCR to reprocess the 5' RACE reads, holding one entry per CDR3 protein. Counted here are approximately 490,000 distinct CDR3 sequences, approximately 20% occurring once; the ten biggest clones make up approximately 0.52%. Broader study findings: Analyses of zero insertions could be partly confounded by invariant MAIT and iNKT cells. Surplus twin overlap in beta out-of-frame sequences was less pronounced.

CDR1 and CDR2 (germline): DFQATT, SNEGSKA (reference sequence). Germline trimming cut 4 bases from V and 6 bases from J; bases unmatched to any gene: 14. This CDR3 contains 15 residues. In addition, the sample was reused for a study of yellow fever vaccine responses in identical twins.

The sequenced sample was CD4+ T cells sorted from blood. This clonotype was obtained from a young woman in good health. V usage is TRBV20-1 and J usage is TRBJ2-7; 8 nucleotides align to TRBD2. CDR3 sequence: CSATLGAGGHFEQYF. The CDR3 nucleotides are TGCAGTGCTACCCTAGGGGCGGGAGGACACTTCGAGCAGTACTTC.